Below, 8 T cell receptor beta chains from the same sample are listed, as sequenced in a study of T cells after yellow fever vaccination. A single record per CDR3 protein comes from TCRdb applying MiXCR to the 5' RACE reads. The sample records about 69,000 distinct CDR3 sequences, 5.5% to 7.5% being singletons. The source was CD4+ T cells sorted from PBMCs, collected around 16 days after the first yellow fever vaccination. The source of these receptors is a man aged 18 to 29 who received the YFV17D yellow fever vaccine.

This clonotype came up many times. The chain links TRBV5-6 to TRBJ2-3; D is possibly TRBD1 (5 bases). CDR3 size: 14 residues. Germline lookup yields CDR1 SGHDT and CDR2 YYEEEE. Trimming left V 4 bases short and J 4 bases short, with 13 bases between. CDR3 loop: CASSLRVGPDTQYF. The CDR3 DNA follows: TGTGCCAGCAGCCTCAGGGTCGGGCCAGATACGCAGTATTTT.

Of note for this clonotype: Given a much more abundant clone one base away, this may be a read error. The chain employs TRBV6-5 and TRBJ2-6; unclear D gene. Trimming took off 3 bases at V and 4 bases at J, with 10 bases between the two ends. CDR3 length equals 15 residues. From germline, CDR1 is MNHEY and CDR2 SVGAGI. CDR3 DNA sequence: TGTGCCAGCAGTTATCAAAGGGCAGGGGCCAACGTCCTGACTTTC. Its translation: CASSYQRAGANVLTF.

This clonotype has ten or more counts. The CDR3 here is CSARVGAMNTEAFF. The CDR3 nucleotides are TGCAGTGCCCGAGTCGGGGCAATGAACACTGAAGCTTTCTTT. The V and J genes are TRBV20-1 and TRBJ1-1; a weak D match, TRBD1 (5 bases). CDR1 and CDR2 from the germline V gene are DFQATT and SNEGSKA (reference sequence). This CDR3 is 14 amino acids long. Between the trimmed V and J ends, which lost 6 bases and 0 bases, there was a span of 14 bases.

This clonotype appeared many times. The chain joins TRBV12-3 or TRBV12-4 to TRBJ1-5; 10 bases line up with TRBD1. Trimming cost V 5 bases and J 7 bases; bases outside gene matches: 5. The CDR3 is 14 amino acids. CDR3 sequence: CASSPDRGRQPQHF. The CDR3 nucleotides read TGTGCCAGCAGTCCCGACAGGGGGCGGCAGCCCCAGCATTTT.

This clonotype was detected many times. The chain joins TRBV12-3 or TRBV12-4 to TRBJ2-3, with 9 nucleotides matching TRBD2. The CDR3 is 15 amino acids. J gave up 3 bases and V 5 bases, and 6 bases lay outside the gene matches. CDR3 protein: CASSKPGLATDTQYF. CDR3 nucleotides: TGTGCCAGCAGTAAACCGGGACTAGCTACAGATACGCAGTATTTT.

This clonotype was found many times. J is TRBJ1-1 and V is TRBV4-2; the D is unclear. The CDR3 loop spans 12 amino acids. From germline, CDR1 is LGHNA and CDR2 YNFKEQ. Trimming took 1 base from V and 8 from J, leaving 8 bases between them. CDR3 nucleotides: TGTGCCAGCAGCCAAGCGGGCAGGGAAGCTTTCTTT. It encodes CASSQAGREAFF.

This clonotype appeared many times. The chain carries TRBV28 and TRBJ1-1; D call uncertain. The CDR3 has 15 residues. Trimming removed 7 bases from V and 5 bases from J, with 20 bases in between. Germline-derived CDR1 and CDR2 are MDHEN and SYDVKM. CDR3 region: CASIPRSPLRTEAFF. For the CDR3, the DNA is TGTGCCAGCATTCCTCGTTCCCCCCTGAGAACTGAAGCTTTCTTT.

This clonotype was recorded many times. The chain uses TRBV6-1 and TRBJ2-7; TRBD2 matches at 7 bases. Germline CDR1 MNHNS, CDR2 SASEGT. V lost 2 bases, J lost 2 bases, and 9 bases stayed unmatched. This CDR3 has 16 residues. The CDR3 DNA reads TGTGCCAGCAGTGAAAGGGTAGCGGGCCAGGCCTACGAGCAGTACTTC. Translated: CASSERVAGQAYEQYF.